This paragraph reports one T cell receptor beta chain. Its antigen is undetermined. The CDR3 goes on 3 residues after the read ends, and that part is filled in from the germline J gene. Repertoires were generated with immunoSEQ multiplex PCR, while TCRdb's copy carries only in-frame clones and drops some. This repertoire includes 40,000 to 55,000 clones. Dot-blot hybridization genotyped cervical HPV amplified with MY09/MY11 PCR. These data originate in a study of T cells in women clearing cervical HPV infection. Study-level points and caveats: CIN3+ cases had significantly higher TCR richness than controls; evenness did not differ.

Trimming cost V 11 bases and J 9 bases; bases outside gene matches: 8. The CDR3 totals 13 residues. Germline V CDR1 and CDR2: SGHTA, FQGNSA. The gene calls are TRBV7-2 and TRBJ2-1, with 12 bases matching TRBD2. The TCR was taken from a woman aged 18 to 69 with a cervical HPV16 infection that either progressed to CIN3+ or cleared (not recorded which). Sample: blood buffy coat. CDR3 bases read: TGTGCCCGCCCTAGCGGGGGGGCTTTTGAG. It encodes CARPSGGAFE. The complete CDR3 reads CARPSGGAFEQFF.